The 21 T cell receptor beta chains given below trace back to one sample, sequenced in a study of blood T cell repertoires in COVID-19. Profiling relied on immunoSEQ multiplex PCR, and the TCRdb table lists in-frame clones only, not all of them. The table shows 210,000 or so clones, with around 80% occurring only once. Sequencing was performed on peripheral blood. All receptors come from a human donor in a cohort sampled during active COVID-19.

This clone was counted a few times. The V call is TRBV9, the J call TRBJ2-3; D gene unclear. The V gene lost 0 bases and the J gene lost 0 bases, with 5 bases spanning the gap. The CDR3 has 14 amino acids. Germline CDR1 SGDLS, CDR2 YYNGEE. As DNA, the CDR3 is TGTGCCAGCAGCGTAGTCTCGAGCACAGATACGCAGTATTTT. Translation: CASSVVSSTDTQYF.

As regards this clone: This sample also contains other DNA sequences that code for the same CDR3. CDR3 sequence reads: CASSLAGGSEQYF. The CDR3 region has the DNA TGTGCCAGCAGCTTGGCCGGGGGGAGCGAGCAGTACTTC. The chain joins TRBV7-9 to TRBJ2-7; 7 bases map to TRBD2. Per germline, CDR1 SEHNR and CDR2 FQNEAQ (reference sequence). This CDR3 is built from 13 residues. With V trimmed by 3 bases and J by 6 bases, 5 bases remained unmatched.

This clone was counted once. The V call is TRBV24-1, the J call TRBJ1-2; 9 bases line up with TRBD1. This CDR3 is 20 amino acids long. Germline CDR1 KGHDR, CDR2 SFDVKD. V lost 5 bases, J lost 3 bases, and 21 bases stayed unmatched. CDR3: CATSVTETRDRERGHYGYTF. The DNA of the CDR3 is TGTGCCACCAGTGTTACCGAAACCCGGGACAGGGAAAGAGGTCACTATGGCTACACCTTC.

The chain uses TRBV29-1 and TRBJ2-1, with TRBD2 identical over 11 bases. CDR1 and CDR2 (germline): SQVTM, ANQGSEA. Trimming cost V 6 bases and J 7 bases; bases outside gene matches: 20. This CDR3 contains 18 residues. CDR3 region: CSVWGGTGRLAGLNEQFF. CDR3 sequence (DNA): TGCAGCGTGTGGGGGGGGACAGGGCGACTAGCGGGACTAAATGAGCAGTTCTTC.

The chain combines TRBV1 with TRBJ2-1; the table's D call of TRBD2 was not tested on the DNA. TRBV1 is assigned pseudogene status. The CDR3 is 18 amino acids. The chain's CDR3 is CTSSQDGAGATSGNEQFF. The CDR3, as DNA: TGCACCAGCAGCCAAGATGGGGCGGGAGCGACCTCCGGCAATGAGCAGTTCTTC.

This clone has just a few counts. V usage is TRBV11-1 and J usage is TRBJ2-1; a possible D gene is TRBD2 (8 bases). Per germline, CDR1 SGHAT and CDR2 FQDESV (reference sequence). CDR3 size: 14 residues. V was pared by 6 bases and J by 8 bases, with 17 bases between. CDR3 DNA: TGTGCCAGCAGAAGGGGGCTCGGGAGGGATGAGCAGTTCTTC. This sequence encodes CASRRGLGRDEQFF.

CDR3 sequence: CASTSRGPNEKLFF. The DNA for the CDR3 is TGTGCCAGCACTTCCAGGGGACCTAATGAAAAACTGTTTTTT. This chain joins TRBV27 and TRBJ1-4; D may be TRBD1 (6 bases). This CDR3 contains 14 residues. CDR1 and CDR2 (germline): MNHEY, SMNVEV (reference sequence). The V gene lost 7 bases and the J gene lost 3 bases, with 12 bases spanning the gap.

This chain joins TRBV15 and TRBJ1-4, with TRBD1 matching over 11 bases. V lost 8 bases to trimming and J lost 7 bases; unmatched junction nucleotides: 6. CDR1 is LNHNV, CDR2 YYDKDF, per germline (reference sequence). The CDR3 covers 14 residues. The CDR3 sequence is CATLRDRGSEKLFF. The DNA of the CDR3 is TGTGCCACCCTCCGGGACAGGGGGAGTGAAAAACTGTTTTTT.

V is TRBV7-2 and J is TRBJ2-7, with D possibly being TRBD2 (6 bases). Between the trimmed V and J ends, which lost 5 bases and 4 bases, there was a span of 21 bases. CDR1 SGHTA and CDR2 FQGNSA come from the germline V gene. The CDR3 spans 16 residues. The CDR3 sequence is CASSPEGIRGGYEQYF. The CDR3 DNA reads TGTGCCAGCAGCCCCGAAGGGATCAGAGGAGGGTACGAGCAGTACTTC.

The J gene is TRBJ2-1, the V gene TRBV27, with TRBD2 identical over 12 bases. This CDR3 has 16 amino acids. The ends lost 6 bases at V and 7 bases at J; junction bases unmatched: 10. In germline, CDR1 is MNHEY, CDR2 SMNVEV (reference sequence). CDR3 in amino acids: CASRTSGSRRGNEQFF. The CDR3 nucleotides are TGTGCCAGCAGGACTAGCGGGAGCCGACGGGGGAATGAGCAGTTCTTC.

This clone appeared a single time. V and J are TRBV28 and TRBJ2-7; possible D gene TRBD2, 6 bases. CDR1 and CDR2 (germline): MDHEN, SYDVKM. The CDR3 loop spans 14 amino acids. The V and J ends lost 7 bases and 1 base respectively, with 14 bases between them. The CDR3, as DNA: TGTGCCAGCACCCCTGGCGGACTATCCTACGAGCAGTACTTC. Translated, it gives CASTPGGLSYEQYF.

The DNA for the CDR3 is TGTGCCAGCACCACCGGACAGGGGAAAAGGGGCTACACCTTC. This translates into CASTTGQGKRGYTF. J is TRBJ1-2 and V is TRBV6-5; TRBD1 agrees at 9 bases. CDR3 length: 14 residues. Looked up from germline, CDR1 is MNHEY and CDR2 is SVGAGI. V lost 7 bases to trimming and J lost 8 bases; unmatched junction nucleotides: 11.

Ten or more counts support this clone. The chain recombines TRBV4-3 with TRBJ2-7; 7 bases are shared with TRBD1. This CDR3 has 14 residues. Germline-derived CDR1 and CDR2 are LGHNA and YSLEER. Trimming at V came to 5 bases and at J to 2 bases, leaving 6 bases not matched to a gene. This CDR3 reads CASSTRQGAYEQYF. In DNA form, the CDR3 reads TGCGCCAGCAGCACCCGACAGGGCGCCTACGAGCAGTACTTC.

The rearrangement links TRBV11-3 to TRBJ1-6; the D is unclear. CDR3 length: 13 residues. Germline lookup yields CDR1 SGHNT and CDR2 YENEEA. V was shortened by 0 bases and J by 10 bases, with 7 bases between the two germline ends. CDR3 coding DNA: TGTGCCAGCAGCTTAGATCGGAGGTCACCCCTCCACTTT. As protein: CASSLDRRSPLHF.

This clone was seen more than once but under ten times. The rearrangement uses TRBV18 and TRBJ1-1, with 8 bases that match TRBD1. CDR3 length: 14 amino acids. Germline CDR1 is KGHSH and CDR2 is LQKENI. J lost 5 bases, V lost 4 bases, and 6 bases had no gene match. CDR3 sequence: CASSQRTGWTEAFF. CDR3 bases: TGTGCCAGCTCACAACGGACAGGGTGGACTGAAGCTTTCTTT. Variable domain in full (rest from reference TRBV18 and TRBJ1-1): NAGVMQNPRHLVRRRGQEARLRCSPMKGHSHVYWYRQLPEEGLKFMVYLQKENIIDESGMPKERFSAEFPKEGPSILRIQQVVRGDSAAYFCASSQRTGWTEAFFGQGTRLTVV.

V usage is TRBV5-1 and J usage is TRBJ2-2; D may be TRBD2 (6 bases). Trimming stripped 1 base from V and 4 bases from J, with 8 bases between. Germline CDR1 reads SGHRS; CDR2 reads YFSETQ. The CDR3 is 14 amino acids. CDR3 DNA sequence: TGCGCCAGCAGCTTGCCTAGCGCCACCGGGGAGCTGTTTTTT. It is translated as CASSLPSATGELFF.

Written as DNA, the CDR3 is TGTGCCAGCAGTGACGGTGGCTACACCTTC. Residues: CASSDGGYTF. V usage is TRBV2 and J usage is TRBJ1-2, with unresolved D. Germline lookup yields CDR1 SNHLY and CDR2 FYNNEI. The CDR3 contains 10 residues. Deletions cut 3 bases from V and 7 bases from J, with 3 bases between.

This clone was found a few times. This rearrangement joins TRBV5-4 to TRBJ1-5; 9 nucleotides match TRBD1. CDR1 and CDR2 from the germline V gene are SGHNT and YYREEE (reference sequence). V trimming: 4 bases; J trimming: 3 bases; junction bases outside the gene matches: 5. This CDR3 contains 15 residues. The DNA for the CDR3 is TGTGCCAGCAGCGTGGGGACAGGGTTCAATCAGCCCCAGCATTTT. This codes for CASSVGTGFNQPQHF.

This clone was seen a handful of times. The chain couples TRBV7-3 to TRBJ1-6; TRBD1 is a possible D gene (6 bases). V was pared by 4 bases and J by 6 bases, with 10 bases between. The CDR3 extends over 14 amino acids. Germline CDR1 and CDR2: SGHTA and FQGTGA. CDR3 nucleotides: TGTGCCAGCAGCTACAGGGCCCGTAATTCACCCCTCCACTTT. Protein product: CASSYRARNSPLHF.

The gene calls are TRBV3-1 (or the pseudogene TRBV3-2) and TRBJ2-3, with D possibly being TRBD2 (5 bases). V was clipped by 4 bases and J by 3 bases, with 17 bases between them. This CDR3 has 16 residues. Germline loops: CDR1 LGHDT, CDR2 YNNKEL (reference sequence). CDR3 nucleotides: TGTGCCAGCAGCCGACGAGAGCTAGCTAAGACAGATACGCAGTATTTT. Its translation: CASSRRELAKTDTQYF.

The chain uses TRBV19 and TRBJ2-7; 10 bases fit TRBD2. Per the germline V gene, CDR1 is LNHDA and CDR2 is SQIVND (reference sequence). This CDR3 has 16 residues. The V gene end was trimmed by 5 bases and the J gene end by 5 bases; junction bases not matched to a gene: 12. The CDR3 is CASSGAGAGGDHEQYF. DNA of the CDR3: TGTGCCAGTAGTGGGGCAGGAGCGGGAGGGGACCACGAGCAGTACTTC. The complete variable domain, with remaining parts taken from reference TRBV19 and TRBJ2-7, reads DGGITQSPKYLFRKEGQNVTLSCEQNLNHDAMYWYRQDPGQGLRLIYYSQIVNDFQKGDIAEGYSVSREKKESFPLTVTSAQKNPTAFYLCASSGAGAGGDHEQYFGPGTRLTVT.